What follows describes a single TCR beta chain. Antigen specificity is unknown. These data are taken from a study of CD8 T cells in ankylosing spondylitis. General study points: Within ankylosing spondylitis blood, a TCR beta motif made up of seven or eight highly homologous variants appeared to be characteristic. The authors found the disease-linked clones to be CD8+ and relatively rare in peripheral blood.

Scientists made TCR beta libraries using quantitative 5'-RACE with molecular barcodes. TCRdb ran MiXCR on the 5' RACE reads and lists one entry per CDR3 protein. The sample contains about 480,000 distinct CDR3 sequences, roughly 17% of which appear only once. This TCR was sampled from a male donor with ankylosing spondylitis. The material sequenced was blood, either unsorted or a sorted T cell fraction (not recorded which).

The CDR3 loop is CATSRGRDTGELFF. The CDR3 nucleotides read TGTGCCACCTCGAGGGGTAGGGACACCGGGGAGCTGTTTTTT. The chain joins TRBV6-1 to TRBJ2-2; TRBD1 or TRBD2 may be the D gene (5 bases each). Per germline, CDR1 MNHNS and CDR2 SASEGT. The CDR3 loop spans 14 amino acids. Trimming took off 10 bases at V and 3 bases at J, with 15 bases between the two ends.